The clone carrying this TCR beta chain was counted only a few times. Its specificity is unknown. Via MiXCR, TCRdb re-called the reads, giving one row per CDR3 protein. Here the sample spans approximately 500,000 distinct CDR3 sequences, 25% to 35% being singletons. The sample originates from a study of T cell repertoires in cytomegalovirus infection. Background on the study: Public TCR beta signature analysis indicated the presence of both CMV infection and matching HLA type. Findings of the study overall: CMV-specific TCR beta clonotypes restricted by HLA-C dominated the ex vivo response.

In germline, CDR1 is SEHNR, CDR2 FQNEAQ (reference sequence). V was pared by 0 bases and J by 2 bases, with 10 bases between. This CDR3 contains 15 residues. This TCR derives from a human donor in good health (CMV status not recorded). Some clones in this sample may be carry-over from other donors' samples. The V gene is TRBV7-9, the J gene TRBJ1-2; a possible D gene is TRBD1 (5 bases). The sample consisted of cultured PBMCs, taken from culture after CMV antigen stimulation. In nucleotides, the CDR3 is TGTGCCAGCAGCTTAGCTAAGGACAACAACTATGGCTACACCTTC. It yields the protein CASSLAKDNNYGYTF.